One and the same sample provided the 7 T cell receptor beta chains below, sequenced in a study of Ad26.COV2.S vaccination and SARS-CoV-2 variants. Libraries were prepared by immunoSEQ multiplex PCR; TCRdb keeps only in-frame clonotypes and omits some of them. The data contain roughly 320,000 clones, around 83% of them singletons. Treatment: 15 to 20 received Ad26.COV2.S at low or high dose, single or two shots; 5 received placebo; per-sample allocation not given. Vaccine and placebo recipients were sampled on day 63 after the first injection. The source was peripheral blood, collected in a trial of Ad26.COV2.S vaccine versus placebo. These receptors all come from a person aged 18-60 years who received the Ad26.COV2.S COVID-19 vaccine or a placebo.

This clone has just one count. The DNA for the CDR3 is TGTGCCAGTTACCGACAGGGGGCGATGACTGAAGCTTTCTTT. Its protein product is CASYRQGAMTEAFF. The chain employs TRBV19 and TRBJ1-1; the match to TRBD1 covers 10 bases. Germline values: CDR1 LNHDA, CDR2 SQIVND (reference sequence). V trimming: 8 bases; J trimming: 5 bases; junction bases outside the gene matches: 8. The CDR3 length is 14 residues.

This clone has just one count. The V and J genes are TRBV18 and TRBJ1-3; no clear D. V gave up 2 bases and J gave up 0 bases, with 14 bases separating them. The CDR3 extends over 17 amino acids. The V gene's germline CDR1 is KGHSH and CDR2 LQKENI. The CDR3 sequence is CASSPWAPQVSGNTIYF. In nucleotides, the CDR3 is TGTGCCAGCTCACCATGGGCACCCCAAGTCTCTGGAAACACCATATATTTT.

The chain joins TRBV7-2 to TRBJ1-5; D unclear. Deletions cut 0 bases from V and 11 bases from J, with 14 bases between. There are 14 residues in the CDR3. Looked up from germline, CDR1 is SGHTA and CDR2 is FQGNSA. The CDR3 nucleotides read TGTGCCAGCAGCTTAGCGCTGAGGAGCGGGACCCAGCATTTT. It codes for CASSLALRSGTQHF. Full variable domain (missing parts from reference TRBV7-2 and TRBJ1-5): GAGVSQSPSNKVTEKGKDVELRCDPISGHTALYWYRQSLGQGLEFLIYFQGNSAPDKSGLPSDRFSAERTGGSVSTLTIQRTQQEDSAVYLCASSLALRSGTQHFGDGTRLSIL.

The V call is TRBV5-1, the J call TRBJ1-6; 8 bases align to TRBD1. Germline CDR1 is SGHRS and CDR2 is YFSETQ. The CDR3 covers 14 residues. Trimming cost V 2 bases and J 6 bases; bases outside gene matches: 1. The CDR3 here is CASSLQGVNSPLHF. CDR3 bases: TGCGCCAGCAGCTTACAGGGGGTTAATTCACCCCTCCACTTT.

The chain recombines TRBV28 with TRBJ2-7, with unresolved D. Trimming left V 2 bases short and J 0 bases short, with 20 bases between. This CDR3 has 18 amino acids. Germline V gene data show CDR1 as MDHEN and CDR2 as SYDVKM. Here the CDR3 DNA reads TGTGCCAGCAGTTTAAGGGTGAGACCCCGAGCCCTCTCCTACGAGCAGTACTTC. This codes for CASSLRVRPRALSYEQYF.

This chain joins TRBV30 and TRBJ1-2; TRBD1 agrees at 7 bases. CDR3 length: 16 amino acids. Trimming took 4 bases from V and 8 from J; bases not matched to a gene: 19. From germline, CDR1 is GTSNPN and CDR2 SVGIG (reference sequence). DNA of the CDR3: TGTGCCTGGATTACCTTAGGGGATACAGGGGTATGGGGCTACACCTTC. It translates to CAWITLGDTGVWGYTF. The variable domain in full, completed from reference TRBV30 and TRBJ1-2, reads SQTIHQWPATLVQPVGSPLSLECTVEGTSNPNLYWYRQAAGRGLQLLFYSVGIGQISSEVPQNLSASRPQDRQFILSSKKLLLSDSGFYLCAWITLGDTGVWGYTFGSGTRLTVV.

In the case of this clone: Different DNA sequences within this sample yield the same CDR3. The chain joins TRBV3-1 (or the pseudogene TRBV3-2) to TRBJ1-1; the D is unclear. The V gene lost 1 base and the J gene lost 8 bases, with 5 bases spanning the gap. CDR1 is LGHDT and CDR2 is YNNKEL in the germline V gene (reference sequence). This CDR3 spans 11 amino acids. The CDR3 coding sequence is TGTGCCAGCAGCCAAGGGTCCGAAGCTTTCTTT. Translated: CASSQGSEAFF.